The clone carrying this T cell receptor (beta chain) has just a few counts. Antigen: not known. These data belong to a study of T cell clones after liver transplantation. Across the study: TCRbeta sequencing after a pre-transplant mixed lymphocyte reaction identified graft-donor-reactive clones, later tracked in post-transplant blood.

Some clones are missing from TCRdb's copy, which holds only in-frame ones; the method was immunoSEQ multiplex PCR. The table shows over 50,000 clones, with approximately 84% occurring only once. General observations from the study: A larger donor-reactive than third-party decline suggested partial antigen-specific deletion.

CDR3 length equals 14 residues. Trimming took off 4 bases at V and 5 bases at J, with 12 bases between the two ends. Germline assignment: CDR1 KGHSH and CDR2 LQKENI. The gene calls are TRBV18 and TRBJ1-5, with D possibly matching TRBD1 (6 bases). The TCR was taken from a human donor who received a liver transplant. This specimen was CD4+ T cells from blood, taken before liver transplant. This chain's CDR3 is CASSLGRGDQPQHF. CDR3 coding DNA: TGTGCCAGCTCACTCGGGAGGGGGGATCAGCCCCAGCATTTT.